The 27 T cell receptor beta chains below all came from one sample that was sequenced in a study of CD8+CD57+ T cells in acquired aplastic anemia. The template used for profiling TCR beta VDJ and CDR3 was genomic DNA. TCRdb re-derived calls from the reads in MiXCR, one entry per CDR3 protein. The repertoire consists of roughly 180,000 distinct CDR3 sequences, with 40% to 50% occurring once and the leading ten covering 2.5% to 3.5%. The sample comprised sorted CD4+, CD8+, or CD8+CD57+ T cells (not recorded which) from PBMCs. Source of these receptors: a human donor in good health.

This chain joins TRBV3-1 and TRBJ2-5; 7 positions match TRBD1. The CDR3 contains 14 residues. V lost 6 bases to trimming and J lost 0 bases; unmatched junction nucleotides: 4. The V gene's germline CDR1 is LGHDT and CDR2 YNNKEL (reference sequence). Written as DNA, the CDR3 is TGTGCCAGCAGTCCCGGGACAGACCAAGAGACCCAGTACTTC. Its protein product is CASSPGTDQETQYF.

This clonotype came up a few times. The chain recombines TRBV6-5 with TRBJ2-1; 14 bases align to TRBD2. Germline V CDR1 and CDR2: MNHEY, SVGAGI. This CDR3 is built from 19 residues. The V gene end was trimmed by 2 bases and the J gene end by 2 bases; junction bases not matched to a gene: 8. The CDR3 sequence is CASSYLAVGLAGAYNEQFF. For the CDR3, the DNA is TGTGCCAGCAGTTACCTAGCCGTGGGACTAGCGGGAGCCTACAATGAGCAGTTCTTC.

Details on this clonotype: One end of the junction varies from germline; a read error may be responsible. The chain uses TRBV24-1 and TRBJ2-1; 9 bases map to TRBD2. The CDR3 has 16 residues. Germline V gene sequence: CDR1 KGHDR, CDR2 SFDVKD. CDR3 amino acids: CATGDPKLAGAGEQFF. The CDR3 DNA is TGTGCCACCGGTGACCCCAAATTAGCGGGGGCTGGCGAGCAGTTCTTC.

This clonotype was detected ten times or more. The J gene is TRBJ2-7, the V gene TRBV20-1; 9 nucleotides agree with TRBD2. CDR1 and CDR2 from the germline V gene are DFQATT and SNEGSKA (reference sequence). The CDR3 is 13 residues long. The V and J ends lost 7 bases and 0 bases, in that order; junction bases with no gene match: 4. CDR3 amino acids: CSVVAGASYEQYF. Written as DNA, the CDR3 is TGCAGTGTCGTAGCGGGAGCCTCCTACGAGCAGTACTTC.

With respect to this clonotype: Possible read error: a much larger clone is one base away. The rearrangement uses TRBV10-2 and TRBJ2-3; possible D gene TRBD2, 6 bases. Germline V gives CDR1 WSHSY, CDR2 SAAADI. The CDR3 spans 16 residues. CDR3 nucleotides: TGTGCCAGCAGTTACTTTAACGGGAGAGGCACAGATACGCAGTATTTT. Amino acid sequence: CASSYFNGRGTDTQYF.

V gene TRBV19 combines with J gene TRBJ2-7, with TRBD2 identical over 8 bases. With 9 bases clipped from V and 2 bases from J, the junction kept 9 bases outside the gene matches. CDR1 and CDR2 from the germline V gene are LNHDA and SQIVND (reference sequence). The CDR3 loop spans 14 amino acids. The CDR3 DNA follows: TGTGCCAGCGGACCCCCGGGGGGGCCCTACGAGCAGTACTTC. As protein: CASGPPGGPYEQYF.

In this sample, this clonotype turned up a few times. This chain uses TRBV2 with TRBJ2-7, with TRBD2 as a possible D gene (7 bases). Germline-derived CDR1 and CDR2 are SNHLY and FYNNEI. V was clipped by 2 bases and J by 1 base, with 12 bases between them. The length of the CDR3 is 15 residues. This CDR3 is CASSEPGEGSYEQYF. CDR3 in DNA: TGTGCCAGCAGTGAACCAGGGGAGGGGTCCTACGAGCAGTACTTC.

The gene calls are TRBV18 and TRBJ1-6; tentative D call: TRBD1 (6 bases). The CDR3 contains 15 residues. Germline CDR1 reads KGHSH; CDR2 reads LQKENI. V was cut by 3 bases and J by 9 bases, with 15 bases left in between. CDR3 sequence reads: CASSPLSGESSPLHF. The CDR3 DNA is TGTGCCAGCTCACCCCTGTCAGGGGAAAGTTCACCCCTCCACTTT.

This clonotype was counted ten times or more. V is TRBV7-9 and J is TRBJ1-1; D might be TRBD1 (5 bases). Trimming cost V 5 bases and J 0 bases, with 13 bases left between them. This CDR3 is 15 amino acids long. Looked up from germline, CDR1 is SEHNR and CDR2 is FQNEAQ (reference sequence). The CDR3 loop reads CASSLAGGMNTEAFF. CDR3 bases: TGTGCCAGCAGCCTCGCGGGGGGGATGAACACTGAAGCTTTCTTT.

This clonotype has only one observation. This chain joins TRBV29-1 and TRBJ1-1, with TRBD1 matching 9 bases. V lost 0 bases, J lost 2 bases, and 4 bases stayed unmatched. The CDR3 has 15 residues. Germline V lookup: CDR1 SQVTM, CDR2 ANQGSEA. CDR3 nucleotide sequence: TGCAGCGTTGAAGAAGGGACAGGGAGAAACACTGAAGCTTTCTTT. Amino acids: CSVEEGTGRNTEAFF. Filled out from reference TRBV29-1 and TRBJ1-1, the complete variable domain reads SAVISQKPSRDICQRGTSLTIQCQVDSQVTMMFWYRQQPGQSLTLIATANQGSEATYESGFVIDKFPISRPNLTFSTLTVSNMSPEDSSIYLCSVEEGTGRNTEAFFGQGTRLTVV.

The chain uses TRBV11-1 and TRBJ2-7; 12 nucleotides align to TRBD2. This CDR3 region has 17 residues. The trim removed 5 bases at V and 7 bases at J, leaving 15 bases unmatched. Looked up from germline, CDR1 is SGHAT and CDR2 is FQDESV (reference sequence). For the CDR3, the DNA is TGTGCCAGCAGCGCACCAGGGGGGGGACTAGCGGGCGGGGAGCAGTACTTC. It is translated as CASSAPGGGLAGGEQYF.

This clonotype was picked up a small number of times. The chain has TRBV28 and TRBJ2-6, with D unclear. Germline V CDR1 and CDR2: MDHEN, SYDVKM. V lost 9 bases and J 1 base, leaving 7 bases between the germline ends. The CDR3 loop spans 13 amino acids. The CDR3 is CASRTSGANVLTF. The CDR3 nucleotides read TGTGCCAGTCGAACTTCTGGGGCCAACGTCCTGACTTTC.

The V gene is TRBV9, the J gene TRBJ2-5; 9 bases are shared with TRBD2. The trim removed 5 bases at V and 2 bases at J, leaving 1 base unmatched. Germline CDR1 reads SGDLS; CDR2 reads YYNGEE. CDR3 size: 13 residues. CDR3 in amino acids: CASRREGQETQYF. The CDR3 nucleotides read TGTGCCAGCAGGCGGGAGGGGCAAGAGACCCAGTACTTC.

V gene TRBV10-3 combines with J gene TRBJ2-5, with 7 bases identical to TRBD2. Germline V lookup: CDR1 ENHRY, CDR2 SYGVKD. This CDR3 has 14 amino acids. V gave up 2 bases and J gave up 5 bases; unmatched junction bases: 5. As DNA, the CDR3 is TGTGCCATCAGTGAGGAAGCGGGGTGGGAGACCCAGTACTTC. It specifies CAISEEAGWETQYF.

V usage is TRBV10-3 and J usage is TRBJ2-5, with D possibly being TRBD2 (5 bases). Deletions cut 0 bases from V and 4 bases from J, with 12 bases between. There are 15 residues in the CDR3. Germline values: CDR1 ENHRY, CDR2 SYGVKD. This CDR3 is CAISESDTGVETQYF. CDR3 coding DNA: TGTGCCATCAGTGAGTCTGACACCGGGGTAGAGACCCAGTACTTC.

The genes are TRBV29-1 and TRBJ2-7, with TRBD1 matching 10 bases. The CDR3 sequence is 13 residues long. The germline gives CDR1 SQVTM, CDR2 ANQGSEA. The junction had 7 bases not matched to a gene; V was cut back by 6 bases and J by 5 bases. Written as DNA, the CDR3 is TGCAGCGTCGCCGGGACAGGGGCAAACGAGCAGTACTTC. Its protein product is CSVAGTGANEQYF.

The chain has TRBV19 and TRBJ1-6, with a possible D match to TRBD1 (6 bases). There are 13 residues in the CDR3. CDR1 and CDR2 (germline): LNHDA, SQIVND (reference sequence). V was trimmed by 5 bases and J by 10 bases, leaving 12 bases between them. CDR3 sequence: CASSSSGASPLHF. The CDR3, as DNA: TGTGCCAGTAGTTCCTCAGGGGCCTCACCCCTCCACTTT.

The chain combines TRBV6-5 with TRBJ1-2; maybe TRBD1 (5 bases). Trimming took off 0 bases at V and 8 bases at J, with 16 bases between the two ends. The germline CDR1 and CDR2 sequences are MNHEY and SVGAGI. The CDR3 extends over 15 amino acids. The DNA for the CDR3 is TGTGCCAGCAGTTACTCAACTTCACAGGTTTTCGGCTACACCTTC. Its protein is CASSYSTSQVFGYTF.

Here the CDR3 reads CASSSTESYEQYF. The CDR3 DNA is TGTGCCAGCAGTTCAACAGAGTCCTACGAGCAGTACTTC. V usage is TRBV6-2 or TRBV6-3 and J usage is TRBJ2-7; no clear D. The germline CDR1 and CDR2 sequences are MNHEY and SVGEGT. The V end lost 4 bases, the J end lost 1 base, and 8 bases lay between the germline ends. This CDR3 is built from 13 residues.

V and J are TRBV19 and TRBJ2-4; D might be TRBD1 (5 bases). The CDR3 has 12 amino acids. Germline V lookup: CDR1 LNHDA, CDR2 SQIVND (reference sequence). V dropped 10 bases and J dropped 6 bases, with 13 bases sitting between them. CDR3 residues: CATALGLNIQYF. DNA for the CDR3: TGTGCCACTGCCCTGGGGCTAAACATTCAGTACTTC.

The chain employs TRBV2 and TRBJ2-1; D is undetermined. V was trimmed by 4 bases and J by 6 bases, leaving 10 bases between them. The CDR3 is made up of 13 amino acids. The germline V gene encodes CDR1 SNHLY and CDR2 FYNNEI. In DNA, the CDR3 is TGTGCCAGCAGTGCCGGGTCCACCAATGAGCAGTTCTTC. This translates into CASSAGSTNEQFF. Full variable domain (rest looked up from reference TRBV2 and TRBJ2-1): EPEVTQTPSHQVTQMGQEVILRCVPISNHLYFYWYRQILGQKVEFLVSFYNNEISEKSEIFDDQFSVERPDGSNFTLKIRSTKLEDSAMYFCASSAGSTNEQFFGPGTRLTVL.

This clonotype was seen only a few times. This chain connects TRBV6-1 to TRBJ2-3; TRBD2 is a possible D gene (6 bases). Germline lookup yields CDR1 MNHNS and CDR2 SASEGT. This CDR3 is 14 amino acids long. V was shortened by 7 bases and J by 0 bases, with 11 bases between the two germline ends. This CDR3 reads CASKGLPSTDTQYF. The DNA of the CDR3 is TGTGCCAGCAAAGGACTACCGAGCACAGATACGCAGTATTTT.

This sequence joins TRBV29-1 and TRBJ2-1, with 7 bases fitting TRBD1. CDR3 length equals 13 residues. Germline-derived CDR1 and CDR2 are SQVTM and ANQGSEA. Trimming cost V 8 bases and J 0 bases; bases outside gene matches: 4. This chain's CDR3 is CSCGQASYNEQFF. CDR3 nucleotides: TGCAGCTGCGGACAGGCCTCCTACAATGAGCAGTTCTTC.

The table lists this clonotype with many counts. The J gene is TRBJ2-5, the V gene TRBV20-1; unclear D gene. Between the trimmed V and J ends, which lost 3 bases and 3 bases, there was a span of 20 bases. Germline CDR1 and CDR2: DFQATT and SNEGSKA (reference sequence). The CDR3 sequence is 16 residues long. In nucleotides, the CDR3 is TGCAGTGCTAGTCTTAACCGTGGAGCGCCTAAAGAGACCCAGTACTTC. It specifies CSASLNRGAPKETQYF.

This clonotype showed up many times. J is TRBJ2-5 and V is TRBV20-1, with D maybe TRBD2 (6 bases). V gave up 3 bases and J gave up 1 base, with 18 bases separating them. The germline V gene encodes CDR1 DFQATT and CDR2 SNEGSKA (reference sequence). The CDR3 spans 16 residues. CDR3 residues: CSARGGGRTLQETQYF. The CDR3 nucleotides are TGCAGTGCTAGGGGGGGTGGACGGACACTCCAAGAGACCCAGTACTTC.

V usage is TRBV5-6 and J usage is TRBJ1-4; 8 bases are shared with TRBD1. Trimming removed 4 bases from V and 8 bases from J; junction bases left unmatched: 4. The CDR3 sequence is 13 residues long. CDR1 is SGHDT, CDR2 YYEEEE, per germline. The DNA for the CDR3 is TGTGCCAGCAGCGAACAGGGGGGCGAAAAACTGTTTTTT. Translation gives CASSEQGGEKLFF.

This clonotype was found many times. This chain joins TRBV2 and TRBJ2-4; D gene ambiguous. Looked up from germline, CDR1 is SNHLY and CDR2 is FYNNEI. V lost 3 bases to trimming and J lost 1 base, with 13 bases between them. The CDR3 is 16 amino acids. CDR3 in amino acids: CASSERSIKAKNIQYF. CDR3 coding DNA: TGTGCCAGCAGTGAGAGGTCTATTAAGGCCAAAAACATTCAGTACTTC. The full variable domain, rest sourced from reference TRBV2 and TRBJ2-4, is EPEVTQTPSHQVTQMGQEVILRCVPISNHLYFYWYRQILGQKVEFLVSFYNNEISEKSEIFDDQFSVERPDGSNFTLKIRSTKLEDSAMYFCASSERSIKAKNIQYFGAGTRLSVL.